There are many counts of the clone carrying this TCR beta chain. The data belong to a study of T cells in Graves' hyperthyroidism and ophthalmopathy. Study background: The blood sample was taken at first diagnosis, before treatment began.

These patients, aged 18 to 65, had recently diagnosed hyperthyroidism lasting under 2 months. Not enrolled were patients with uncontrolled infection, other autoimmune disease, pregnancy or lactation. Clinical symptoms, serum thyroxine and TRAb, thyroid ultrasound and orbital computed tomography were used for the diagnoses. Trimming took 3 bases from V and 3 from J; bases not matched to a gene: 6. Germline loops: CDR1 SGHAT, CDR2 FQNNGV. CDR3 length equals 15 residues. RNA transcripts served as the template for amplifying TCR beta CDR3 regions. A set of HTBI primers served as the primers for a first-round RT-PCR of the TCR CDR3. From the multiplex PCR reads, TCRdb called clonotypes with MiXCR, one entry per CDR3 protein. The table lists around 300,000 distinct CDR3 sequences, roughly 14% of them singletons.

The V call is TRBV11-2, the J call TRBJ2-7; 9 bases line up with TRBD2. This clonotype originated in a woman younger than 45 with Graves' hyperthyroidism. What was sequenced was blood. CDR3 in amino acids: CASSLVGLANYEQYF. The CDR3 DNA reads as TGTGCCAGCAGCTTGGTTGGACTAGCGAACTACGAGCAGTACTTC.